These T cell receptor beta chains were read from a single sample in a study of cytomegalovirus exposure and HLA in healthy donors. Produced via immunoSEQ multiplex PCR; TCRdb's table is partial and in-frame only. Among about 150,000 clones listed, more than 85% were seen once. The sample was PBMCs. Every receptor here comes from a man between 18 and 29 years old in good health and CMV-seronegative. CDR3s include the opening cysteine and the closing phenylalanine or tryptophan. D genes are given only for firm matches. Where a row states a size, it is once, few, many or the class of an expanded clone; other rows omit it.

CDR3aa: CASSLPTGSTEAFF
CDR3nt: TGTGCCAGCAGCTTACCGACAGGAAGCACTGAAGCTTTCTTT
j_gene: TRBJ1-1
v_gene: TRBV11-2
d_gene: NA
abundance: NA

CDR3aa: CASSLGEGGRDTGELFF
CDR3nt: TGCGCCAGCAGCTTGGGGGAAGGAGGACGCGACACCGGGGAGCTGTTTTTT
j_gene: TRBJ2-2
v_gene: TRBV5-1
d_gene: NA
abundance: NA

CDR3aa: CASSPYRGLGEKLFF
CDR3nt: TGCGCCAGCAGCCCCTATAGGGGGTTGGGGGAAAAACTGTTTTTT
j_gene: TRBJ1-4
v_gene: TRBV5-1
d_gene: NA
abundance: NA

CDR3aa: CSVDDRLQETQYF
CDR3nt: TGCAGCGTTGACGACCGACTCCAAGAGACCCAGTACTTC
j_gene: TRBJ2-5
v_gene: TRBV29-1
d_gene: NA
abundance: NA

CDR3aa: CASSLVLAGKETQYF
CDR3nt: TGTGCCAGCAGCTTAGTACTAGCGGGAAAAGAGACCCAGTACTTC
j_gene: TRBJ2-5
v_gene: TRBV7-9
d_gene: TRBD2
abundance: NA

CDR3aa: CASSPGQGWDQPQHF
CDR3nt: TGCGCCAGCAGCCCGGGACAGGGGTGGGATCAGCCCCAGCATTTT
j_gene: TRBJ1-5
v_gene: TRBV4-1
d_gene: TRBD1
abundance: NA

CDR3aa: CASTYRQNTEAFF
CDR3nt: TGTGCCAGCACCTACAGGCAGAACACTGAAGCTTTCTTT
j_gene: TRBJ1-1
v_gene: TRBV2
d_gene: NA
abundance: NA

CDR3aa: CSVEALAGARTDTQYF
CDR3nt: TGCAGCGTTGAAGCTCTAGCGGGCGCCCGCACAGATACGCAGTATTTT
j_gene: TRBJ2-3
v_gene: TRBV29-1
d_gene: TRBD2
abundance: NA

CDR3aa: CASNLAGGLETQYF
CDR3nt: TGTGCCAGCAATCTGGCGGGAGGGCTAGAGACCCAGTACTTC
j_gene: TRBJ2-5
v_gene: TRBV9
d_gene: TRBD2
abundance: NA

CDR3aa: CASSLIGIDYEQYF
CDR3nt: TGTGCCAGCAGCTTAATCGGGATTGATTACGAGCAGTACTTC
j_gene: TRBJ2-7
v_gene: TRBV7-9
d_gene: NA
abundance: NA

CDR3aa: CASSLDYGLPRPQSTDTQYF
CDR3nt: TGTGCCAGCAGTCTAGATTACGGACTTCCCAGGCCGCAGAGCACAGATACGCAGTATTTT
j_gene: TRBJ2-3
v_gene: TRBV28
d_gene: NA
abundance: NA

CDR3aa: CASVGLAGKNIQYF
CDR3nt: TGTGCCAGCGTCGGACTAGCGGGAAAAAACATTCAGTACTTC
j_gene: TRBJ2-4
v_gene: TRBV2
d_gene: TRBD2
abundance: NA

CDR3aa: CASSVGTYQPQHF
CDR3nt: TGCGCCAGCAGTGTAGGGACTTATCAGCCCCAGCATTTT
j_gene: TRBJ1-5
v_gene: TRBV10-2
d_gene: NA
abundance: once

CDR3aa: CASSLAPGHKSSYNEQFF
CDR3nt: TGCGCCAGCAGCTTGGCCCCGGGACACAAGAGCTCCTACAATGAGCAGTTCTTC
j_gene: TRBJ2-1
v_gene: TRBV5-1
d_gene: NA
abundance: NA

CDR3aa: CASSARTGVNTEAFF
CDR3nt: TGTGCCAGCAGCGCGAGGACAGGGGTGAACACTGAAGCTTTCTTT
j_gene: TRBJ1-1
v_gene: TRBV11-3
d_gene: TRBD1
abundance: NA

CDR3aa: CASSFSGLADGELFF
CDR3nt: TGTGCCAGCAGTTTCTCCGGGCTAGCGGACGGGGAGCTGTTTTTT
j_gene: TRBJ2-2
v_gene: TRBV27
d_gene: TRBD2
abundance: NA

CDR3aa: CASKGLAASTDTQYF
CDR3nt: TGTGCCAGCAAGGGACTAGCGGCTAGCACAGATACGCAGTATTTT
j_gene: TRBJ2-3
v_gene: TRBV7-8
d_gene: TRBD2
abundance: NA

CDR3aa: CASKGTSGLTGELFF
CDR3nt: TGTGCCAGCAAGGGAACTAGCGGTCTCACCGGGGAGCTGTTTTTT
j_gene: TRBJ2-2
v_gene: TRBV6-5
d_gene: TRBD2
abundance: NA

CDR3aa: CASRREGYAGELFF
CDR3nt: TGTGCCAGCAGGAGGGAGGGGTACGCCGGGGAGCTGTTTTTT
j_gene: TRBJ2-2
v_gene: TRBV6-5
d_gene: TRBD2
abundance: NA

CDR3aa: CASSDRQGRGYGYTF
CDR3nt: TGTGCCAGCAGTGATAGACAGGGTCGTGGCTATGGCTACACCTTC
j_gene: TRBJ1-2
v_gene: TRBV6-1
d_gene: TRBD1
abundance: NA

CDR3aa: CASTLTSGREDTQYF
CDR3nt: TGTGCCAGCACCCTGACTAGCGGGAGGGAAGATACGCAGTATTTT
j_gene: TRBJ2-3
v_gene: TRBV5-4
d_gene: TRBD2
abundance: NA

CDR3aa: CASSLNIGGSGEKLFF
CDR3nt: TGTGCCAGCAGCCTTAACATTGGGGGCTCAGGTGAAAAACTGTTTTTT
j_gene: TRBJ1-4
v_gene: TRBV5-8
d_gene: NA
abundance: once

CDR3aa: CAISEQGANGYTF
CDR3nt: TGTGCCATCAGTGAACAGGGGGCCAATGGCTACACCTTC
j_gene: TRBJ1-2
v_gene: TRBV10-3
d_gene: TRBD1
abundance: NA

CDR3aa: CASSPAGKETQYF
CDR3nt: TGCGCCAGCAGCCCAGCGGGAAAAGAGACCCAGTACTTC
j_gene: TRBJ2-5
v_gene: TRBV5-1
d_gene: TRBD2
abundance: NA

CDR3aa: CASSLRGLATDTQYF
CDR3nt: TGCGCCAGCAGCTTGAGGGGACTAGCAACAGATACGCAGTATTTT
j_gene: TRBJ2-3
v_gene: TRBV5-1
d_gene: TRBD2
abundance: NA

CDR3aa: CASSLALGLAEYNEQFF
CDR3nt: TGTGCCAGCAGCTTAGCGTTGGGACTAGCGGAATACAATGAGCAGTTCTTC
j_gene: TRBJ2-1
v_gene: TRBV7-2
d_gene: TRBD2
abundance: NA

CDR3aa: CAISESIGGQDGYTF
CDR3nt: TGTGCCATCAGTGAGTCGATAGGGGGACAGGATGGCTACACCTTC
j_gene: TRBJ1-2
v_gene: TRBV10-3
d_gene: TRBD1
abundance: NA

CDR3aa: CASSGAQGIANTEAFF
CDR3nt: TGCGCCAGCAGTGGAGCCCAGGGGATCGCGAACACTGAAGCTTTCTTT
j_gene: TRBJ1-1
v_gene: TRBV10-1
d_gene: NA
abundance: NA

CDR3aa: CSTRDSTNEKLFF
CDR3nt: TGCAGCACCAGGGATTCAACTAATGAAAAACTGTTTTTT
j_gene: TRBJ1-4
v_gene: TRBV29-1
d_gene: NA
abundance: NA

CDR3aa: CASSVRLAGTLAGTDTQYF
CDR3nt: TGTGCCAGCAGTGTCCGACTAGCGGGGACCCTAGCGGGCACAGATACGCAGTATTTT
j_gene: TRBJ2-3
v_gene: TRBV6-1
d_gene: TRBD2
abundance: NA

CDR3aa: CASSKATGGPGNQPQHF
CDR3nt: TGTGCCAGCAGCAAAGCAACAGGGGGCCCGGGAAATCAGCCCCAGCATTTT
j_gene: TRBJ1-5
v_gene: TRBV21-1
d_gene: NA
abundance: NA

CDR3aa: CASSSPGQENIQYF
CDR3nt: TGTGCCAGCAGTTCCCCAGGACAGGAAAACATTCAGTACTTC
j_gene: TRBJ2-4
v_gene: TRBV6-9
d_gene: TRBD1
abundance: NA

CDR3aa: CASSATGLAGVGSYNEQFF
CDR3nt: TGTGCCAGCAGCGCAACGGGACTAGCGGGGGTAGGCTCCTACAATGAGCAGTTCTTC
j_gene: TRBJ2-1
v_gene: TRBV9
d_gene: TRBD2
abundance: NA

CDR3aa: CAWSVQTGGEKLFF
CDR3nt: TGTGCCTGGAGTGTACAGACAGGGGGTGAAAAACTGTTTTTT
j_gene: TRBJ1-4
v_gene: TRBV30
d_gene: TRBD1
abundance: once

CDR3aa: CASSTGNSPLHF
CDR3nt: TGTGCCAGTAGTACGGGGAATTCACCCCTCCACTTT
j_gene: TRBJ1-6
v_gene: TRBV19
d_gene: NA
abundance: few

CDR3aa: CASSLDGRGGEQYF
CDR3nt: TGTGCCAGCAGCTTAGATGGGCGGGGCGGCGAGCAGTACTTC
j_gene: TRBJ2-7
v_gene: TRBV7-9
d_gene: NA
abundance: NA

CDR3aa: CASSPPKLAGAPTDTQYF
CDR3nt: TGTGCCAGCTCACCCCCAAAACTAGCGGGAGCTCCCACAGATACGCAGTATTTT
j_gene: TRBJ2-3
v_gene: TRBV18
d_gene: TRBD2
abundance: NA

CDR3aa: CASSKERQASGNTIYF
CDR3nt: TGTGCCAGCAGCAAAGAAAGGCAGGCCTCTGGAAACACCATATATTTT
j_gene: TRBJ1-3
v_gene: TRBV21-1
d_gene: NA
abundance: NA

CDR3aa: CASLAGSSYNEQFF
CDR3nt: TGCGCCAGTCTAGCGGGAAGCTCCTACAATGAGCAGTTCTTC
j_gene: TRBJ2-1
v_gene: TRBV10-1
d_gene: TRBD2
abundance: NA

CDR3aa: CASSLTGDYTEAFF
CDR3nt: TGTGCCAGCAGCTTGACAGGGGACTACACTGAAGCTTTCTTT
j_gene: TRBJ1-1
v_gene: TRBV7-9
d_gene: TRBD1
abundance: NA

CDR3aa: CASSDEYGYTF
CDR3nt: TGTGCCAGCAGCGACGAGTATGGCTACACCTTC
j_gene: TRBJ1-2
v_gene: TRBV9
d_gene: NA
abundance: NA

CDR3aa: CASRTSGSVDTQYF
CDR3nt: TGTGCCAGCAGGACTAGCGGGAGTGTAGATACGCAGTATTTT
j_gene: TRBJ2-3
v_gene: TRBV10-3
d_gene: TRBD2
abundance: NA

CDR3aa: CASSSAVGDAGSSYEQYF
CDR3nt: TGTGCCAGCAGTTCCGCGGTGGGGGACGCGGGGTCTTCCTACGAGCAGTACTTC
j_gene: TRBJ2-7
v_gene: TRBV9
d_gene: NA
abundance: NA